This T cell receptor (beta chain) originates from a study of blood T cell repertoires in COVID-19. Study-wide background: The analysed material was cDNA or gDNA that came from T cells, B-cell-depleted T cells, or PBMCs.

All enrollees were roughly 18 to 95 years old and from fewer than 30 US areas. The data were produced by immunoSEQ multiplex PCR, yet TCRdb's version contains in-frame clones alone and is incomplete. The sample lists over 100,000 clones; roughly 89% were seen once. The CDR3 sequence is 13 residues long. V was shortened by 3 bases and J by 2 bases, with 5 bases between the two germline ends. The chain is built from TRBV12-3 or TRBV12-4 and TRBJ1-5; D is unclear. The sequencing sample was made of PBMCs or T cells enriched from blood (not recorded which). The TCR comes from a woman in her twenties or thirties who had recovered from COVID-19. As DNA, the CDR3 is TGTGCCAGCAGTTTGCGTGGCAATCAGCCCCAGCATTTT. As protein: CASSLRGNQPQHF.